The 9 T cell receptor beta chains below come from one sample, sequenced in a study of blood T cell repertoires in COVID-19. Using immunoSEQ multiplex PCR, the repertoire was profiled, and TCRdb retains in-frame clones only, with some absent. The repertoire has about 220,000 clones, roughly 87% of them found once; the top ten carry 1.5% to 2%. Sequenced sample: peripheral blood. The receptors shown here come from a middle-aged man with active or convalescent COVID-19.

The CDR3: CASSVGEGATNEKLFF. In nucleotides, the CDR3 is TGTGCCAGCAGCGTGGGCGAGGGGGCAACTAATGAAAAACTGTTTTTT. This chain joins TRBV9 and TRBJ1-4; tentatively, D is TRBD1 (6 bases). This CDR3 comprises 16 residues. V lost 2 bases to trimming and J lost 0 bases, with 11 bases between them. The germline gives CDR1 SGDLS, CDR2 YYNGEE.

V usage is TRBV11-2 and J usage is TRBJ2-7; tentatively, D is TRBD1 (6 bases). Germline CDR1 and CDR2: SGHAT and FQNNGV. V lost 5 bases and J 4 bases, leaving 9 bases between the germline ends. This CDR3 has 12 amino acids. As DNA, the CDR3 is TGTGCCAGCAGCCACCAGGGGTACGAGCAGTACTTC. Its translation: CASSHQGYEQYF.

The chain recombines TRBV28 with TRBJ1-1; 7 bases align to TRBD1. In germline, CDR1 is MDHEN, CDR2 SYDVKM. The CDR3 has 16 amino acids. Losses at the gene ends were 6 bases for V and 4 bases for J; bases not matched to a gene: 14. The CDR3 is CASSPDRAGVRTEAFF. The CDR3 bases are TGTGCCAGCAGCCCAGACAGGGCAGGGGTCCGCACTGAAGCTTTCTTT. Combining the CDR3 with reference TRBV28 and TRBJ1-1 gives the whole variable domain DVKVTQSSRYLVKRTGEKVFLECVQDMDHENMFWYRQDPGLGLRLIYFSYDVKMKEKGDIPEGYSVSREKKERFSLILESASTNQTSMYLCASSPDRAGVRTEAFFGQGTRLTVV.

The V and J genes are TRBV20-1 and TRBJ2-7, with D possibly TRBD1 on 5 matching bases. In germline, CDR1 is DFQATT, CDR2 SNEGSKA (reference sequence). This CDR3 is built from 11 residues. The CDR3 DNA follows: TGCAGCGGCTTCTTAAGGGGCGAGCAGTACTTC. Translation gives CSGFLRGEQYF.

CDR3 nucleotides: TGTGCCAGCAAGTCTAGCAGGGATACGCAGTATTTT. Amino acids: CASKSSRDTQYF. The chain combines TRBV2 with TRBJ2-3; D perhaps matches TRBD2 (5 bases). The CDR3 is 12 residues long. The germline V gene encodes CDR1 SNHLY and CDR2 FYNNEI. The V end lost 7 bases, the J end lost 6 bases, and 11 bases lay between the germline ends.

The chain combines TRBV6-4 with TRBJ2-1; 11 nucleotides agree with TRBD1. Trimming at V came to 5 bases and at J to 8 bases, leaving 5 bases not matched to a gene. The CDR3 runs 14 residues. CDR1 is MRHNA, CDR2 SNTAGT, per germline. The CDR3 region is CASSRTGGEHEQFF. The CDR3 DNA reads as TGTGCCAGCAGTAGGACAGGGGGCGAACATGAGCAGTTCTTC.

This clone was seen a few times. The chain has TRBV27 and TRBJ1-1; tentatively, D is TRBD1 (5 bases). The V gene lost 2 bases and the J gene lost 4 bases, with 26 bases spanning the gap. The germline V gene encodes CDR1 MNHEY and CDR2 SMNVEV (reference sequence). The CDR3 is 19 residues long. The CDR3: CASSLDHLAFGGHITEAFF. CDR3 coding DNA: TGTGCCAGCAGTTTAGACCACCTGGCTTTCGGCGGACACATCACTGAAGCTTTCTTT.

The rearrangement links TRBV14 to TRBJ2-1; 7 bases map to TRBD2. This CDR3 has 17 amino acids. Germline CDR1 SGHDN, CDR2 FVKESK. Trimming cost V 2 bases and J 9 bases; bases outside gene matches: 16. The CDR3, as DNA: TGTGCCAGCAGCCAAAGTAGCAGCGGGACCTATGGAGGTGAGCAGTTCTTC. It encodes CASSQSSSGTYGGEQFF.

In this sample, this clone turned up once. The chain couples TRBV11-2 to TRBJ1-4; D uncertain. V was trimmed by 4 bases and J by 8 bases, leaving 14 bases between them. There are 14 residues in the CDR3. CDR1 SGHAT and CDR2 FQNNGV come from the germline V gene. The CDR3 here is CASSSSRVEEKLFF. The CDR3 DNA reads TGTGCCAGCAGCTCCTCGAGGGTGGAAGAAAAACTGTTTTTT.